This entry lists 11 T cell receptor beta chains sequenced from one sample in a study of blood T cell repertoires in COVID-19. Produced via immunoSEQ multiplex PCR; TCRdb's table is partial and in-frame only. The sample holds 220,000 or so clones, about 83% seen once. Sequencing was carried out using PBMCs or T cells enriched from blood (not recorded which). The receptors originated from a woman aged 50 to 65 who had recovered from COVID-19.

The chain combines TRBV4-3 with TRBJ1-6, with 9 bases fitting TRBD1. Looked up from germline, CDR1 is LGHNA and CDR2 is YSLEER. This CDR3 spans 15 amino acids. The V and J ends lost 2 bases and 7 bases, in that order; junction bases with no gene match: 3. The chain's CDR3 is CASSQTDRGNSPLHF. DNA for the CDR3: TGCGCCAGCAGCCAAACCGACAGGGGGAATTCACCCCTCCACTTT.

The rearrangement uses TRBV5-4 and TRBJ2-2; a weak D match, TRBD1 (5 bases). Looked up from germline, CDR1 is SGHNT and CDR2 is YYREEE (reference sequence). This CDR3 has 13 residues. Trimming left V 4 bases short and J 7 bases short, with 11 bases between. The CDR3 reads CASSPTVGGELFF. The CDR3, as DNA: TGTGCCAGCAGCCCGACAGTCGGCGGGGAGCTGTTTTTT.

The chain is built from TRBV19 and TRBJ2-7, with TRBD1 matching over 7 bases. This CDR3 comprises 19 residues. J was trimmed by 3 bases and V by 3 bases; bases with no gene match: 20. Germline CDR1 LNHDA, CDR2 SQIVND (reference sequence). This chain's CDR3 is CASSMAGGLQVGILYEQYF. CDR3 bases: TGTGCCAGTAGTATGGCAGGGGGATTACAGGTAGGAATCCTCTACGAGCAGTACTTC.

V usage is TRBV19 and J usage is TRBJ1-1; TRBD1 matches 10 bases. Germline V gives CDR1 LNHDA, CDR2 SQIVND (reference sequence). V dropped 9 bases and J dropped 7; count of bases not matched to a gene: 5. The CDR3 runs 12 residues. The CDR3, as DNA: TGTGCCAGCTTAGACAGGGGGCGTGAAGCTTTCTTT. This sequence encodes CASLDRGREAFF.

This chain uses TRBV10-3 with TRBJ2-7, with D possibly being TRBD2 (6 bases). Germline CDR1 is ENHRY and CDR2 is SYGVKD. The CDR3 loop spans 15 amino acids. Between the trimmed V and J ends, which lost 1 base and 4 bases, there was a span of 14 bases. The DNA of the CDR3 is TGTGCCATCAGTGAGTGGCAGGGCCGGGGGTACGAGCAGTACTTC. Encoded protein: CAISEWQGRGYEQYF.

The chain combines TRBV5-4 with TRBJ1-6; D is ambiguous. V lost 4 bases and J lost 10, with 15 bases in between. CDR1 and CDR2 from the germline V gene are SGHNT and YYREEE (reference sequence). This CDR3 has 14 amino acids. The CDR3, as DNA: TGTGCCAGCAGCCCCCGGGAAGTGCGATCACCCCTCCACTTT. This encodes CASSPREVRSPLHF.

CDR3 sequence: CATSDSGVQEAFF. Here the CDR3 DNA reads TGTGCCACCAGTGATTCAGGGGTCCAGGAAGCTTTCTTT. The rearrangement joins TRBV24-1 to TRBJ1-1; D is perhaps TRBD1 (6 bases). The CDR3 extends over 13 amino acids. Trimming removed 2 bases from V and 8 bases from J, with 11 bases in between. Germline CDR1 reads KGHDR; CDR2 reads SFDVKD.

The chain uses TRBV11-2 and TRBJ2-7; D not resolved. Trimming took 0 bases from V and 0 from J, leaving 9 bases between them. The CDR3 spans 15 residues. Germline CDR1 reads SGHAT; CDR2 reads FQNNGV. CDR3 DNA sequence: TGTGCCAGCAGCTTAGATCGAGAACTCTCCTACGAGCAGTACTTC. Protein: CASSLDRELSYEQYF.

The V and J genes are TRBV6-1 and TRBJ2-5; 8 nucleotides align to TRBD2. CDR3 size: 16 residues. Germline-derived CDR1 and CDR2 are MNHNS and SASEGT. V shed 4 bases and J 4 bases; nucleotides not matched to a gene: 11. The CDR3 nucleotides are TGTGCCAGCAGTGCATGGACTAGCCGGGCTCCAGAGACCCAGTACTTC. Translating gives CASSAWTSRAPETQYF.

CDR3 sequence: CASSSTRSGQGNQPQHF. The CDR3 region has the DNA TGTGCCAGCAGTTCCACCCGATCGGGACAGGGCAATCAGCCCCAGCATTTT. The chain uses TRBV28 and TRBJ1-5; 8 bases map to TRBD1. The CDR3 covers 17 residues. J gave up 2 bases and V 4 bases, and 10 bases lay outside the gene matches. Germline V gene data show CDR1 as MDHEN and CDR2 as SYDVKM.

V and J are TRBV24-1 and TRBJ2-1; 10 positions agree with TRBD2. The CDR3 covers 17 residues. Germline CDR1 reads KGHDR; CDR2 reads SFDVKD. The V segment lost 0 bases and the J segment 8 bases; nucleotides outside the gene matches: 9. The CDR3 region has the DNA TGTGCCACCAGTGATTTGCCACCTAGCGGGAGTATGTATGAGCAGTTCTTC. Its protein is CATSDLPPSGSMYEQFF.